Listed here is a single TCR beta chain. This sample is drawn from a study of cytomegalovirus exposure and HLA in healthy donors. This CDR3 spans 16 amino acids. With 0 bases removed from V and 7 bases from J, the gap between germline ends came to 18 bases. The germline V gene encodes CDR1 SNHLY and CDR2 FYNNEI. The PCR made use of 60 Vbeta and 13 Jbeta primers. Assay: immunoSEQ multiplex PCR; the TCRdb copy retains only in-frame clones and omits some. The table includes about 180,000 clones, 84% detected once. This chain connects TRBV2 to TRBJ2-5; D might be TRBD2 (7 bases). The sequence was collected from a girl aged 2-10 years in good health and CMV-seropositive. Input material: PBMCs. The chain's CDR3 is CASSEARGGARRTQYF. For the CDR3, the DNA is TGTGCCAGCAGTGAAGCAAGGGGGGGGGCAAGAAGGACCCAGTACTTC.